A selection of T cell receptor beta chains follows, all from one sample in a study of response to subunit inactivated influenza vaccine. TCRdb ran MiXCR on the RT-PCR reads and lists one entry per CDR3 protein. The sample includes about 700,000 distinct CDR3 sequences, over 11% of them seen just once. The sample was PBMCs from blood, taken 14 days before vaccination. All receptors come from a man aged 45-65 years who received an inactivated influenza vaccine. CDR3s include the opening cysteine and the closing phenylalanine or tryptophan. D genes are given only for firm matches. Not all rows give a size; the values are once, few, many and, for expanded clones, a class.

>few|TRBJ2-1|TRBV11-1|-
CASSLSVGNPYNEQFF
TGTGCCAGCAGCTTGAGTGTAGGGAACCCCTACAATGAGCAGTTCTTC
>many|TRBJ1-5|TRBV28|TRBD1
CASSGTGSQPQHF
TGTGCCAGCAGTGGGACAGGGTCCCAGCCCCAGCATTTT
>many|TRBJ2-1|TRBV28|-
CASSGVGGILSYNEQFF
TGTGCCAGCAGTGGGGTCGGGGGAATTTTGTCCTACAATGAGCAGTTCTTC
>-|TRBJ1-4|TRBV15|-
CATSRSDRQEKLFF
TGTGCCACCAGCAGATCGGACCGACAGGAAAAACTGTTTTTT
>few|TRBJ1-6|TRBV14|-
CASSQLSSYNSPLHF
TGTGCCAGCAGCCAATTGAGCTCCTATAATTCACCCCTCCACTTT
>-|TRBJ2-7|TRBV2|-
CASSERREIAYEQYF
TGTGCCAGCAGTGAACGACGGGAAATAGCCTACGAGCAGTACTTC
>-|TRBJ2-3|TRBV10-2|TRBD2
CASGPAGTDTQYF
TGCGCCAGCGGCCCAGCGGGAACAGATACGCAGTATTTT
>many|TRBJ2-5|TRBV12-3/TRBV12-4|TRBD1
CASSRTGVETQYF
TGTGCCAGCAGCCGTACAGGGGTGGAGACCCAGTACTTC
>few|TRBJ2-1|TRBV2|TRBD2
CASTSGVYNEQFF
TGTGCCAGCACTAGCGGGGTATACAATGAGCAGTTCTTC
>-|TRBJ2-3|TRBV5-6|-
CASGESADTQYF
TGTGCCAGCGGGGAGAGCGCAGATACGCAGTATTTT
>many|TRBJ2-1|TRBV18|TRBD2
CASSRPTSGRALHEQFF
TGTGCCAGCTCACGGCCGACTAGCGGGAGGGCCTTGCATGAGCAGTTCTTC
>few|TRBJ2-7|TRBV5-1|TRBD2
CASSQGTSRPSYEQYF
TGCGCCAGCAGCCAAGGGACTAGTCGGCCCTCCTACGAGCAGTACTTC
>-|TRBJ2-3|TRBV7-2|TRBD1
CASTQSGTGPDTQYF
TGTGCCAGCACTCAAAGTGGGACAGGCCCCGATACGCAGTATTTT
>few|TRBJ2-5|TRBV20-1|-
CSARLLLSLGETQYF
TGCAGTGCCCGATTACTATTATCATTAGGAGAGACCCAGTACTTC
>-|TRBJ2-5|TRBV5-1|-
CASSMGVRSTGETQYF
TGCGCCAGCAGCATGGGGGTGAGATCAACAGGGGAGACCCAGTACTTC
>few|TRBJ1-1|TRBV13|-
CASSFNPSLKSFF
TGTGCCAGCAGCTTCAACCCGAGCCTTAAGTCTTTCTTT
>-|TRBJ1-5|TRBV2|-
CASSLIRAVDQPQHF
TGTGCCAGCAGTCTCATCAGGGCGGTGGATCAGCCCCAGCATTTT
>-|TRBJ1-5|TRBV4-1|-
CASSQDVGGWQPQHF
TGCGCCAGCAGCCAAGATGTGGGGGGTTGGCAGCCCCAGCATTTT
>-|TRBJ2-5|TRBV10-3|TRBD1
CAIRRTGAKETQYF
TGTGCCATCAGACGGACAGGAGCTAAAGAGACCCAGTACTTC
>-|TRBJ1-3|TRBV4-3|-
CASSQDPGSGNTIYF
TGCGCCAGCAGCCAAGACCCAGGGTCTGGAAACACCATATATTTT
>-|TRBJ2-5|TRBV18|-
CASSPPSAGYQETQYF
TGTGCCAGCTCACCACCTTCCGCAGGGTACCAAGAGACCCAGTACTTC
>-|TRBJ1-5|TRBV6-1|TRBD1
CASSKPGTGHQPQHF
TGTGCCAGCAGCAAACCCGGGACAGGGCATCAGCCCCAGCATTTT
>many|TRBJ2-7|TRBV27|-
CASYAWGRSYEQYF
TGTGCCAGCTATGCCTGGGGAAGATCCTACGAGCAGTACTTC
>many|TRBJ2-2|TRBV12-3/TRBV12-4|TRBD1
CASRTGTGRAGELFF
TGTGCCAGCAGAACAGGGACAGGGCGGGCCGGGGAGCTGTTTTTT
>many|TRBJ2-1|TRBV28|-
CASRLRTDREEQFF
TGTGCCAGCAGACTAAGGACAGATAGGGAAGAGCAGTTCTTC
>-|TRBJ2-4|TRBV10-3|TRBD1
CAISADPGQGGNIQYF
TGTGCCATCAGTGCGGACCCGGGACAGGGGGGGAACATTCAGTACTTC
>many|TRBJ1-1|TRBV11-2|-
CASSLTEHEAFF
TGTGCCAGCAGCTTAACGGAACATGAAGCTTTCTTT
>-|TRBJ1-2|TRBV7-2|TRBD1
CASSFPGQGVSGYTF
TGTGCCAGCAGTTTCCCGGGACAGGGTGTAAGCGGCTACACCTTC
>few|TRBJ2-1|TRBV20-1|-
CSAREGEAAYNEQFF
TGCAGTGCTAGAGAGGGGGAGGCGGCCTACAATGAGCAGTTCTTC
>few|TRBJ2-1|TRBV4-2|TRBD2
CASSQEGGLANHEQFF
TGTGCCAGCAGCCAAGAAGGGGGACTAGCCAACCATGAGCAGTTCTTC
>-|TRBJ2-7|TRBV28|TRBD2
CASRRSGTYEQYF
TGTGCCAGCAGGCGTAGCGGGACTTACGAGCAGTACTTC
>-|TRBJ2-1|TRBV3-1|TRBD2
CASSHASGYNEQFF
TGTGCCAGCAGCCATGCTAGCGGGTACAATGAGCAGTTCTTC